Following are 30 T cell receptor beta chains from one sample sequenced in a study of cytomegalovirus exposure and HLA in healthy donors (dated by TCRdb to the late 2010s). The library came from the immunoSEQ multiplex PCR assay. For the multiplex PCR, a mixture combining 60 forward primers for TCR Vbeta segments and 13 reverse primers for TCR Jbeta segments was used. Drawn from immuneACCESS, this table holds only the in-frame rearrangements with V and J called that TCRdb kept. Clones are partly lost; checked studies trace under half to an unresolved V gene and leave the rest unexplained. This sample gives about 150,000 clones in total; approximately 80% of them show up just once. Of the sample, 10% to 15% falls within the top ten clones. Sample: PBMCs. The receptors come from a man aged 30 to 39 in good health and CMV-seropositive.

This clone was seen more than once but under ten times. The chain combines TRBV6-6 with TRBJ2-5; 8 nucleotides line up with TRBD1. The V gene's germline CDR1 is MNHNY and CDR2 SVGAGI (reference sequence). This CDR3 region has 15 residues. V lost 4 bases, J lost 0 bases, and 4 bases stayed unmatched. The CDR3 region is CASSSWTGYQETQYF. For the CDR3, the DNA is TGTGCCAGCAGTTCCTGGACAGGGTACCAAGAGACCCAGTACTTC.

V is TRBV7-9 and J is TRBJ2-5; 10 bases line up with TRBD2. There are 18 residues in the CDR3. The germline gives CDR1 SEHNR, CDR2 FQNEAQ (reference sequence). J lost 5 bases, V lost 0 bases, and 12 bases had no gene match. CDR3 amino acids: CASSLAGPLAGLGETQYF. The CDR3 nucleotides read TGTGCCAGCAGCTTAGCGGGTCCACTAGCGGGATTAGGGGAGACCCAGTACTTC.

This chain links TRBV19 with TRBJ2-7; no firm D call. CDR1 and CDR2 (germline): LNHDA, SQIVND (reference sequence). The CDR3 is 15 amino acids. With 5 bases removed from V and 2 bases from J, the gap between germline ends came to 16 bases. The CDR3 bases are TGTGCCAGTAGTCCCGAGAGCGAGGTCCCCTACGAGCAGTACTTC. Translating gives CASSPESEVPYEQYF. Full variable domain (rest looked up from reference TRBV19 and TRBJ2-7): DGGITQSPKYLFRKEGQNVTLSCEQNLNHDAMYWYRQDPGQGLRLIYYSQIVNDFQKGDIAEGYSVSREKKESFPLTVTSAQKNPTAFYLCASSPESEVPYEQYFGPGTRLTVT.

The rearrangement links TRBV13 to TRBJ2-1; 7 nucleotides agree with TRBD1. Per germline, CDR1 PRHDT and CDR2 FYEKMQ (reference sequence). The CDR3 extends over 14 amino acids. J lost 1 base, V lost 3 bases, and 0 bases had no gene match. In DNA form, the CDR3 reads TGTGCCAGCAGCTTGACAGGGTCCTACAATGAGCAGTTCTTC. It translates to CASSLTGSYNEQFF.

The chain uses TRBV28 and TRBJ1-1, with 9 bases fitting TRBD1. The CDR3 loop spans 15 amino acids. Germline V lookup: CDR1 MDHEN, CDR2 SYDVKM. The V gene end was trimmed by 10 bases and the J gene end by 0 bases; junction bases not matched to a gene: 9. CDR3 coding DNA: TGTGCCACCCAATCACAGGGGGCGGTGAACACTGAAGCTTTCTTT. Translation: CATQSQGAVNTEAFF. Filled out from reference TRBV28 and TRBJ1-1, the complete variable domain reads DVKVTQSSRYLVKRTGEKVFLECVQDMDHENMFWYRQDPGLGLRLIYFSYDVKMKEKGDIPEGYSVSREKKERFSLILESASTNQTSMYLCATQSQGAVNTEAFFGQGTRLTVV.

The genes are TRBV7-6 and TRBJ2-7, with a weak D call TRBD1 (5 bases). The V gene lost 5 bases and the J gene lost 4 bases, with 12 bases spanning the gap. The CDR3 runs 13 residues. Germline values: CDR1 SGHVS, CDR2 FNYEAQ. CDR3 amino acids: CASSPGYEYEQYF. The CDR3 DNA sequence: TGTGCCAGCAGCCCAGGGTATGAGTACGAGCAGTACTTC.

This clone has only a few counts. The chain employs TRBV9 and TRBJ2-2; perhaps TRBD2 as D (6 bases). The germline gives CDR1 SGDLS, CDR2 YYNGEE. The V and J ends lost 3 bases and 1 base respectively, with 19 bases between them. The CDR3 sequence is 18 residues long. The CDR3 reads CASSGGAQGWLNTGELFF. The CDR3 nucleotides are TGTGCCAGCAGCGGCGGGGCCCAGGGCTGGTTGAACACCGGGGAGCTGTTTTTT.

The chain has TRBV4-1 and TRBJ2-7, with 8 bases lining up with TRBD1. The V segment lost 0 bases and the J segment 5 bases; nucleotides outside the gene matches: 9. Germline CDR1 reads MGHRA; CDR2 reads YSYEKL. CDR3 length: 16 residues. The CDR3 sequence is CASSQDKDRVRHEQYF. Written as DNA, the CDR3 is TGCGCCAGCAGCCAAGATAAGGACAGGGTGAGACACGAGCAGTACTTC.

V and J are TRBV10-1 and TRBJ2-1; 7 nucleotides agree with TRBD1. With 0 bases clipped from V and 4 bases from J, the junction kept 9 bases outside the gene matches. Germline values: CDR1 WNHNN, CDR2 SYGVQD (reference sequence). The CDR3 extends over 17 amino acids. The CDR3 reads CASSESTQGVGYNEQFF. The CDR3 coding sequence is TGCGCCAGCAGTGAGTCGACTCAGGGGGTCGGTTACAATGAGCAGTTCTTC.

This chain joins TRBV5-1 and TRBJ2-2; a possible D gene is TRBD2 (6 bases). Looked up from germline, CDR1 is SGHRS and CDR2 is YFSETQ. V dropped 0 bases and J dropped 5 bases, with 14 bases sitting between them. The CDR3 is 16 amino acids. CDR3 bases: TGCGCCAGCAGCTTGGAGGTATCGGGGGAGACCGGGGAGCTGTTTTTT. Protein sequence: CASSLEVSGETGELFF.

The J gene is TRBJ1-2, the V gene TRBV19; no firm D call. The CDR3 has 14 amino acids. V lost 5 bases to trimming and J lost 2 bases, with 12 bases between them. Germline CDR1 is LNHDA and CDR2 is SQIVND (reference sequence). CDR3 nucleotide sequence: TGTGCCAGTAGTCCCCGGGTAGTAAACTATGGCTACACCTTC. Protein product: CASSPRVVNYGYTF.

This clone has a single count. This sequence joins TRBV27 and TRBJ2-7, with 7 bases that match TRBD1. Trimming took 5 bases from V and 5 from J; bases not matched to a gene: 9. Germline V gene data show CDR1 as MNHEY and CDR2 as SMNVEV (reference sequence). There are 14 residues in the CDR3. CDR3 amino acids: CASSRQGRTHEQYF. The DNA for the CDR3 is TGTGCCAGCAGTCGACAGGGAAGAACCCACGAGCAGTACTTC.

This clone was seen just once. The chain couples TRBV5-4 to TRBJ2-2; TRBD2 aligns across 9 bases. Germline V gives CDR1 SGHNT, CDR2 YYREEE (reference sequence). With 0 bases clipped from V and 5 bases from J, the junction kept 2 bases outside the gene matches. The CDR3 runs to 15 residues. This CDR3 reads CASSLASGKTGELFF. DNA of the CDR3: TGTGCCAGCAGCTTGGCTAGCGGGAAGACCGGGGAGCTGTTTTTT.

The chain has TRBV2 and TRBJ2-2, with D tentatively TRBD2 (5 bases). V lost 11 bases and J lost 0, with 13 bases in between. The CDR3 has 14 amino acids. Germline CDR1 reads SNHLY; CDR2 reads FYNNEI. CDR3 in amino acids: CAGKGASNTGELFF. The DNA for the CDR3 is TGTGCCGGAAAGGGAGCCTCGAACACCGGGGAGCTGTTTTTT.

The gene calls are TRBV6-4 and TRBJ2-1; 11 positions agree with TRBD2. This CDR3 comprises 14 residues. The germline V gene has CDR1 MRHNA and CDR2 SNTAGT. J gave up 5 bases and V 9 bases, and 6 bases lay outside the gene matches. The CDR3 DNA follows: TGTGCCAGTCGCTCACTAGCGGGAGACAATGAGCAGTTCTTC. Encoded protein: CASRSLAGDNEQFF.

This clone was detected a few times. The CDR3 sequence: CASSRGLYEQYF. Written as DNA, the CDR3 is TGTGCCAGCTCCCGCGGGTTGTACGAGCAGTACTTC. The chain uses TRBV7-2 and TRBJ2-7; maybe TRBD2 (5 bases). The CDR3 consists of 12 residues. V was clipped by 8 bases and J by 4 bases, with 12 bases between them. Germline V gene sequence: CDR1 SGHTA, CDR2 FQGNSA.

The V call is TRBV5-4, the J call TRBJ1-1; D gene uncertain. CDR1 is SGHNT and CDR2 is YYREEE in the germline V gene (reference sequence). Trimming left V 4 bases short and J 0 bases short, with 10 bases between. The CDR3 spans 14 residues. CDR3 nucleotide sequence: TGTGCCAGCAGCAGCACTAAGATGAACACTGAAGCTTTCTTT. This encodes CASSSTKMNTEAFF.

This chain joins TRBV6-6 and TRBJ2-5; maybe TRBD1 (5 bases). Germline CDR1 and CDR2: MNHNY and SVGAGI (reference sequence). Trimming left V 6 bases short and J 2 bases short, with 16 bases between. The CDR3 contains 15 residues. DNA of the CDR3: TGTGCCAGCAGCCCGAAAGGCGCAGGGCAAGAGACCCAGTACTTC. It yields the protein CASSPKGAGQETQYF.

V gene TRBV29-1 combines with J gene TRBJ2-7; the D gene is possibly TRBD1 (6 bases). The germline V gene encodes CDR1 SQVTM and CDR2 ANQGSEA. Between the trimmed V and J ends, which lost 6 bases and 0 bases, there was a span of 12 bases. There are 13 residues in the CDR3. The CDR3 reads CSVYWDNSYEQYF. CDR3 bases: TGCAGCGTCTATTGGGACAACTCCTACGAGCAGTACTTC.

The chain recombines TRBV9 with TRBJ2-3; D unresolved. The CDR3 is 13 residues long. Germline V CDR1 and CDR2: SGDLS, YYNGEE. V was trimmed by 1 base and J by 5 bases, leaving 8 bases between them. CDR3 DNA: TGTGCCAGCAGCGTAAATAAGAGAGATACGCAGTATTTT. It encodes CASSVNKRDTQYF. The full variable domain, completed using reference TRBV9 and TRBJ2-3, is DSGVTQTPKHLITATGQRVTLRCSPRSGDLSVYWYQQSLDQGLQFLIQYYNGEERAKGNILERFSAQQFPDLHSELNLSSLELGDSALYFCASSVNKRDTQYFGPGTRLTVL.

The chain links TRBV7-3 to TRBJ2-3; 11 bases are shared with TRBD2. V was pared by 4 bases and J by 2 bases, with 8 bases of the junction left unmatched. The germline CDR1 and CDR2 sequences are SGHTA and FQGTGA. The CDR3 is made up of 17 amino acids. This CDR3 reads CASSSPISGRATDTQYF. Here the CDR3 DNA reads TGTGCCAGCAGCTCGCCGATTAGCGGGAGGGCCACAGATACGCAGTATTTT.

This clone was picked up one time. At one of its ends the junction is not consistent with the germline gene, which may arise from a read error. The CDR3 here is CSSSPYNRGSSYNSPLHF. In DNA form, the CDR3 reads TGTTCCAGCAGCCCGTACAACAGGGGTAGCTCCTATAATTCACCCCTCCACTTT. The chain carries TRBV7-9 and TRBJ1-6; 7 bases line up with TRBD1. Germline V gene sequence: CDR1 SEHNR, CDR2 FQNEAQ (reference sequence). The CDR3 totals 18 residues.

This sequence joins TRBV19 and TRBJ1-1; 7 bases match TRBD1. With 4 bases clipped from V and 4 bases from J, the junction kept 3 bases outside the gene matches. Germline V CDR1 and CDR2: LNHDA, SQIVND (reference sequence). There are 13 residues in the CDR3. The CDR3 sequence is CASSKGAGTEAFF. The CDR3 coding sequence is TGTGCCAGTAGTAAGGGGGCGGGCACTGAAGCTTTCTTT. Combining the CDR3 with reference TRBV19 and TRBJ1-1 gives the whole variable domain DGGITQSPKYLFRKEGQNVTLSCEQNLNHDAMYWYRQDPGQGLRLIYYSQIVNDFQKGDIAEGYSVSREKKESFPLTVTSAQKNPTAFYLCASSKGAGTEAFFGQGTRLTVV.

This chain links TRBV11-2 with TRBJ2-7; D gene uncertain. Germline CDR1 is SGHAT and CDR2 is FQNNGV. The CDR3 has 11 amino acids. V was clipped by 2 bases and J by 6 bases, with 5 bases between them. CDR3 nucleotide sequence: TGTGCCAGCAGCTTATCATGCGAGCAGTACTTC. This translates into CASSLSCEQYF.

This clone was observed once. The gene calls are TRBV7-9 and TRBJ1-4, with D maybe TRBD1 (6 bases). The V gene's germline CDR1 is SEHNR and CDR2 FQNEAQ (reference sequence). V dropped 5 bases and J dropped 2 bases, with 12 bases sitting between them. The CDR3 covers 15 residues. DNA for the CDR3: TGTGCCAGCAGCCAAGGGGGGGTGACTAATGAAAAACTGTTTTTT. It is translated as CASSQGGVTNEKLFF.

The V gene is TRBV5-1, the J gene TRBJ2-1; D remains ambiguous. The CDR3 loop spans 13 amino acids. From germline, CDR1 is SGHRS and CDR2 YFSETQ. The V gene lost 7 bases and the J gene lost 8 bases, with 16 bases spanning the gap. CDR3 residues: CASGPLVRDEQFF. CDR3 DNA: TGCGCCAGCGGCCCCCTAGTCCGCGATGAGCAGTTCTTC. The entire variable domain, with the rest obtained from reference TRBV5-1 and TRBJ2-1, is as follows: KAGVTQTPRYLIKTRGQQVTLSCSPISGHRSVSWYQQTPGQGLQFLFEYFSETQRNKGNFPGRFSGRQFSNSRSEMNVSTLELGDSALYLCASGPLVRDEQFFGPGTRLTVL.

The V call is TRBV4-1, the J call TRBJ2-7, with 7 bases identical to TRBD2. J lost 4 bases, V lost 4 bases, and 10 bases had no gene match. The CDR3 sequence is 15 residues long. Per germline, CDR1 MGHRA and CDR2 YSYEKL. CDR3 loop: CASSPRGDYVYEQYF. Written as DNA, the CDR3 is TGCGCCAGCAGCCCTCGTGGGGACTATGTGTACGAGCAGTACTTC.

The J gene is TRBJ1-1, the V gene TRBV29-1, with 7 bases aligning to TRBD1. Per the germline V gene, CDR1 is SQVTM and CDR2 is ANQGSEA. V lost 5 bases, J lost 4 bases, and 7 bases stayed unmatched. This CDR3 comprises 13 residues. CDR3 nucleotides: TGCAGCGTTAACAGGGGATCTAGCACTGAAGCTTTCTTT. Its translation: CSVNRGSSTEAFF.

This chain joins TRBV5-1 and TRBJ2-5; no firm D call. CDR1 is SGHRS, CDR2 YFSETQ, per germline. The CDR3 sequence is 14 residues long. V was pared by 0 bases and J by 2 bases, with 8 bases between. The CDR3 protein is CASSLVPGQETQYF. CDR3 coding DNA: TGCGCCAGCAGCTTGGTGCCAGGACAAGAGACCCAGTACTTC. The full variable domain, its missing parts supplied by reference TRBV5-1 and TRBJ2-5, is KAGVTQTPRYLIKTRGQQVTLSCSPISGHRSVSWYQQTPGQGLQFLFEYFSETQRNKGNFPGRFSGRQFSNSRSEMNVSTLELGDSALYLCASSLVPGQETQYFGPGTRLLVL.

This clone was recorded only once. The CDR3 is CSAVLQETQYF. CDR3 nucleotides: TGCAGTGCTGTCCTCCAAGAGACCCAGTACTTC. The chain combines TRBV20-1 with TRBJ2-5; D not certain. In germline, CDR1 is DFQATT, CDR2 SNEGSKA (reference sequence). Between the trimmed V and J ends, which lost 5 bases and 1 base, there was a span of 5 bases. The CDR3 totals 11 residues.